These T cell receptor beta chains were read from a single sample in a study of blood T cell repertoires in COVID-19. TCRdb keeps only in-frame clones here, not all; method: immunoSEQ multiplex PCR. The sample records roughly 450,000 clones, roughly 87% being singletons. Material for sequencing was PBMCs or T cells enriched from blood (not recorded which). Receptor source: a man younger than 35 who had recovered from COVID-19. Both conserved end residues are part of each CDR3. The order of the fields is J gene, V gene, CDR3 length, clone size, D gene, CDR3 protein, CDR3 DNA. D genes are given only for firm matches. Not every row has a clone size; where given, it reads once, few, many or a size class.

j_call: TRBJ1-1
v_call: TRBV27
cdr3_length: 16
clone_size: once
d_call: .
cdr3_aa: CASSPARWSLNTEAFF
cdr3_nt: TGTGCCAGCAGTCCCGCCCGGTGGTCCTTGAACACTGAAGCTTTCTTT

j_call: TRBJ1-6
v_call: TRBV30
cdr3_length: 12
clone_size: .
d_call: .
cdr3_aa: CASSNQGPPLHF
cdr3_nt: TGTGCGAGCTCGAACCAGGGGCCACCCCTCCACTTT

j_call: TRBJ2-7
v_call: TRBV27
cdr3_length: 14
clone_size: .
d_call: .
cdr3_aa: CASRTLFLEYEQYF
cdr3_nt: TGTGCCAGCAGAACTCTATTCTTAGAGTACGAGCAGTACTTC

j_call: TRBJ1-2
v_call: TRBV6-5
cdr3_length: 12
clone_size: .
d_call: .
cdr3_aa: CASSWEDYGYTF
cdr3_nt: TGTGCCAGCAGTTGGGAGGACTATGGCTACACCTTC

j_call: TRBJ2-2
v_call: TRBV5-1
cdr3_length: 16
clone_size: .
d_call: TRBD1
cdr3_aa: CASSRGQGQVTGELFF
cdr3_nt: TGCGCCAGCAGCCGGGGACAGGGGCAGGTCACCGGGGAGCTGTTTTTT

j_call: TRBJ1-1
v_call: TRBV27
cdr3_length: 16
clone_size: .
d_call: .
cdr3_aa: CASSLSVWRGGTEAFF
cdr3_nt: TGTGCCAGCAGTTTATCCGTTTGGAGGGGCGGCACTGAAGCTTTCTTT

j_call: TRBJ1-2
v_call: TRBV10-2
cdr3_length: 15
clone_size: .
d_call: TRBD1
cdr3_aa: CASTWDSAYGDGYTF
cdr3_nt: TGCGCCAGCACCTGGGACAGTGCTTATGGGGATGGCTACACCTTC

j_call: TRBJ1-6
v_call: TRBV7-3
cdr3_length: 14
clone_size: .
d_call: .
cdr3_aa: CASSYQGIDSPLHF
cdr3_nt: TGTGCCAGCAGCTACCAGGGAATAGATTCACCCCTCCACTTT

j_call: TRBJ1-1
v_call: TRBV9
cdr3_length: 13
clone_size: .
d_call: .
cdr3_aa: CASSVYTNTEAFF
cdr3_nt: TGTGCCAGCAGCGTCTATACGAACACTGAAGCTTTCTTT

j_call: TRBJ1-1
v_call: TRBV10-1
cdr3_length: 15
clone_size: .
d_call: TRBD1
cdr3_aa: CASSTGGGVNTEAFF
cdr3_nt: TGCGCCAGCAGCACAGGGGGCGGCGTGAACACTGAAGCTTTCTTT

j_call: TRBJ2-7
v_call: TRBV6-5
cdr3_length: 13
clone_size: once
d_call: TRBD1
cdr3_aa: CASNQQGSYEQYF
cdr3_nt: TGTGCCAGCAACCAACAGGGGAGCTACGAGCAGTACTTC

j_call: TRBJ2-1
v_call: TRBV5-1
cdr3_length: 15
clone_size: .
d_call: TRBD2
cdr3_aa: CASSLAASGDNEQFF
cdr3_nt: TGCGCCAGCAGCTTGGCCGCTAGCGGAGACAATGAGCAGTTCTTC

j_call: TRBJ1-6
v_call: TRBV7-2
cdr3_length: 15
clone_size: .
d_call: TRBD1
cdr3_aa: CASSLEGDRVSPLHF
cdr3_nt: TGTGCCAGCAGCTTAGAGGGGGACAGGGTTTCACCCCTCCACTTT

j_call: TRBJ1-2
v_call: TRBV6-4
cdr3_length: 12
clone_size: .
d_call: TRBD1
cdr3_aa: CASRGPGYGYTF
cdr3_nt: TGTGCCAGTAGGGGGCCCGGCTATGGCTACACCTTC

j_call: TRBJ1-3
v_call: TRBV4-1
cdr3_length: 15
clone_size: .
d_call: .
cdr3_aa: CASSQIRDSGNTIYF
cdr3_nt: TGCGCCAGCAGCCAAATCAGGGATTCTGGAAACACCATATATTTT

j_call: TRBJ1-5
v_call: TRBV19
cdr3_length: 12
clone_size: .
d_call: .
cdr3_aa: CASLGGNQPQHF
cdr3_nt: TGTGCCAGTCTAGGGGGAAACCAGCCCCAGCATTTT

j_call: TRBJ1-1
v_call: TRBV2
cdr3_length: 13
clone_size: .
d_call: .
cdr3_aa: CATKGDTFSEAFF
cdr3_nt: TGTGCCACCAAGGGGGACACATTCTCTGAAGCTTTCTTT

j_call: TRBJ1-3
v_call: TRBV5-8
cdr3_length: 14
clone_size: .
d_call: .
cdr3_aa: CASSRGYSGNTIYF
cdr3_nt: TGTGCCAGCAGCCGAGGCTACTCTGGAAACACCATATATTTT

j_call: TRBJ2-1
v_call: TRBV5-1
cdr3_length: 13
clone_size: few
d_call: TRBD1
cdr3_aa: CASSFTGGDEQFF
cdr3_nt: TGCGCCAGCAGCTTTACAGGGGGAGATGAGCAGTTCTTC

j_call: TRBJ2-3
v_call: TRBV12-3/TRBV12-4
cdr3_length: 12
clone_size: .
d_call: .
cdr3_aa: CASSLFTDTQYF
cdr3_nt: TGTGCCAGCAGTCTATTCACAGATACGCAGTATTTT

j_call: TRBJ1-2
v_call: TRBV28
cdr3_length: 15
clone_size: .
d_call: TRBD1
cdr3_aa: CASSLWGQGADGYTF
cdr3_nt: TGTGCCAGCAGTTTATGGGGACAGGGGGCTGATGGCTACACCTTC

j_call: TRBJ2-1
v_call: TRBV7-8
cdr3_length: 15
clone_size: once
d_call: TRBD2
cdr3_aa: CASSLLGLAFNEQFF
cdr3_nt: TGTGCCAGCAGCCTTCTGGGACTAGCTTTCAATGAGCAGTTCTTC

j_call: TRBJ1-2
v_call: TRBV6-1
cdr3_length: 16
clone_size: .
d_call: TRBD1
cdr3_aa: CASSEPGQGSNYGYTF
cdr3_nt: TGTGCCAGCAGTGAACCGGGACAGGGCTCGAACTATGGCTACACCTTC

j_call: TRBJ1-3
v_call: TRBV9
cdr3_length: 16
clone_size: many
d_call: .
cdr3_aa: CASSVAYRASGNTIYF
cdr3_nt: TGTGCCAGCAGCGTAGCTTACAGGGCCTCTGGAAACACCATATATTTT

j_call: TRBJ2-1
v_call: TRBV18
cdr3_length: 12
clone_size: .
d_call: .
cdr3_aa: CASSPTRNEQFF
cdr3_nt: TGTGCCAGCTCACCGACAAGAAATGAGCAGTTCTTC

j_call: TRBJ1-1
v_call: TRBV3-1/TRBV3-2
cdr3_length: 14
clone_size: once
d_call: .
cdr3_aa: CASSRTPGNTEAFF
cdr3_nt: TGTGCCAGCAGCCGAACCCCAGGGAACACTGAAGCTTTCTTT

j_call: TRBJ2-7
v_call: TRBV29-1
cdr3_length: 12
clone_size: .
d_call: TRBD2
cdr3_aa: CSVVSGSTEQYF
cdr3_nt: TGCAGCGTTGTAAGCGGGAGCACCGAGCAGTACTTC

j_call: TRBJ2-2
v_call: TRBV5-4
cdr3_length: 15
clone_size: few
d_call: .
cdr3_aa: CASSLETANTGELFF
cdr3_nt: TGTGCCAGCAGCTTGGAGACAGCGAACACCGGGGAGCTGTTTTTT

j_call: TRBJ1-4
v_call: TRBV29-1
cdr3_length: 10
clone_size: .
d_call: TRBD1
cdr3_aa: CSVSDRELFF
cdr3_nt: TGCAGCGTCTCCGACAGGGAACTGTTTTTT

j_call: TRBJ1-4
v_call: TRBV7-9
cdr3_length: 12
clone_size: .
d_call: .
cdr3_aa: CASMGAGEKLFF
cdr3_nt: TGTGCCAGCATGGGCGCGGGTGAAAAACTGTTTTTT

j_call: TRBJ2-7
v_call: TRBV20-1
cdr3_length: 10
clone_size: .
d_call: .
cdr3_aa: CSASVGEQYF
cdr3_nt: TGCAGTGCTAGTGTCGGCGAGCAGTACTTC

j_call: TRBJ2-1
v_call: TRBV14
cdr3_length: 13
clone_size: .
d_call: .
cdr3_aa: CASSPVPRGEQFF
cdr3_nt: TGTGCCAGCAGCCCCGTACCCAGAGGAGAGCAGTTCTTC

j_call: TRBJ2-3
v_call: TRBV6-5
cdr3_length: 15
clone_size: .
d_call: TRBD2
cdr3_aa: CASSRRGSSLDTQYF
cdr3_nt: TGTGCCAGCAGTAGGCGCGGGAGTAGTCTAGATACGCAGTATTTT

j_call: TRBJ1-1
v_call: TRBV7-6
cdr3_length: 15
clone_size: .
d_call: .
cdr3_aa: CASSLEGTLNTEAFF
cdr3_nt: TGTGCCAGCAGCTTAGAAGGGACACTGAACACTGAAGCTTTCTTT

j_call: TRBJ2-5
v_call: TRBV7-3
cdr3_length: 13
clone_size: once
d_call: .
cdr3_aa: CASSLSGKETQYF
cdr3_nt: TGTGCCAGCAGCTTATCAGGGAAGGAGACCCAGTACTTC

j_call: TRBJ2-1
v_call: TRBV20-1
cdr3_length: 15
clone_size: .
d_call: TRBD2
cdr3_aa: CSASEPSGAYNEQFF
cdr3_nt: TGCAGTGCTAGTGAGCCTAGCGGAGCCTACAATGAGCAGTTCTTC

j_call: TRBJ2-3
v_call: TRBV27
cdr3_length: 16
clone_size: .
d_call: TRBD1
cdr3_aa: CASSGDADRGADTQYF
cdr3_nt: TGTGCCAGCAGTGGGGACGCGGACAGGGGCGCAGATACGCAGTATTTT

j_call: TRBJ1-3
v_call: TRBV2
cdr3_length: 14
clone_size: .
d_call: .
cdr3_aa: CASSVQNSGNTIYF
cdr3_nt: TGTGCCAGCAGTGTTCAGAACTCTGGAAACACCATATATTTT

j_call: TRBJ2-3
v_call: TRBV7-8
cdr3_length: 14
clone_size: .
d_call: .
cdr3_aa: CASSSGRGTDTQYF
cdr3_nt: TGTGCCAGCAGCTCGGGTCGAGGCACAGATACGCAGTATTTT

j_call: TRBJ1-5
v_call: TRBV18
cdr3_length: 16
clone_size: .
d_call: .
cdr3_aa: CASSTAAEGVSQPQHF
cdr3_nt: TGTGCCAGCTCAACGGCCGCAGAGGGCGTTAGTCAGCCCCAGCATTTT

j_call: TRBJ1-5
v_call: TRBV2
cdr3_length: 13
clone_size: .
d_call: .
cdr3_aa: CASVGERDQPQHF
cdr3_nt: TGTGCCAGCGTCGGGGAAAGGGATCAGCCCCAGCATTTT

j_call: TRBJ2-1
v_call: TRBV3-1/TRBV3-2
cdr3_length: 14
clone_size: .
d_call: .
cdr3_aa: CASSHRGSYNEQFF
cdr3_nt: TGTGCCAGCAGCCACAGGGGTTCCTACAATGAGCAGTTCTTC

j_call: TRBJ1-2
v_call: TRBV2
cdr3_length: 14
clone_size: .
d_call: TRBD1
cdr3_aa: CASSEVDRAGGYTF
cdr3_nt: TGTGCCAGCAGTGAGGTAGACAGGGCAGGAGGCTACACCTTC